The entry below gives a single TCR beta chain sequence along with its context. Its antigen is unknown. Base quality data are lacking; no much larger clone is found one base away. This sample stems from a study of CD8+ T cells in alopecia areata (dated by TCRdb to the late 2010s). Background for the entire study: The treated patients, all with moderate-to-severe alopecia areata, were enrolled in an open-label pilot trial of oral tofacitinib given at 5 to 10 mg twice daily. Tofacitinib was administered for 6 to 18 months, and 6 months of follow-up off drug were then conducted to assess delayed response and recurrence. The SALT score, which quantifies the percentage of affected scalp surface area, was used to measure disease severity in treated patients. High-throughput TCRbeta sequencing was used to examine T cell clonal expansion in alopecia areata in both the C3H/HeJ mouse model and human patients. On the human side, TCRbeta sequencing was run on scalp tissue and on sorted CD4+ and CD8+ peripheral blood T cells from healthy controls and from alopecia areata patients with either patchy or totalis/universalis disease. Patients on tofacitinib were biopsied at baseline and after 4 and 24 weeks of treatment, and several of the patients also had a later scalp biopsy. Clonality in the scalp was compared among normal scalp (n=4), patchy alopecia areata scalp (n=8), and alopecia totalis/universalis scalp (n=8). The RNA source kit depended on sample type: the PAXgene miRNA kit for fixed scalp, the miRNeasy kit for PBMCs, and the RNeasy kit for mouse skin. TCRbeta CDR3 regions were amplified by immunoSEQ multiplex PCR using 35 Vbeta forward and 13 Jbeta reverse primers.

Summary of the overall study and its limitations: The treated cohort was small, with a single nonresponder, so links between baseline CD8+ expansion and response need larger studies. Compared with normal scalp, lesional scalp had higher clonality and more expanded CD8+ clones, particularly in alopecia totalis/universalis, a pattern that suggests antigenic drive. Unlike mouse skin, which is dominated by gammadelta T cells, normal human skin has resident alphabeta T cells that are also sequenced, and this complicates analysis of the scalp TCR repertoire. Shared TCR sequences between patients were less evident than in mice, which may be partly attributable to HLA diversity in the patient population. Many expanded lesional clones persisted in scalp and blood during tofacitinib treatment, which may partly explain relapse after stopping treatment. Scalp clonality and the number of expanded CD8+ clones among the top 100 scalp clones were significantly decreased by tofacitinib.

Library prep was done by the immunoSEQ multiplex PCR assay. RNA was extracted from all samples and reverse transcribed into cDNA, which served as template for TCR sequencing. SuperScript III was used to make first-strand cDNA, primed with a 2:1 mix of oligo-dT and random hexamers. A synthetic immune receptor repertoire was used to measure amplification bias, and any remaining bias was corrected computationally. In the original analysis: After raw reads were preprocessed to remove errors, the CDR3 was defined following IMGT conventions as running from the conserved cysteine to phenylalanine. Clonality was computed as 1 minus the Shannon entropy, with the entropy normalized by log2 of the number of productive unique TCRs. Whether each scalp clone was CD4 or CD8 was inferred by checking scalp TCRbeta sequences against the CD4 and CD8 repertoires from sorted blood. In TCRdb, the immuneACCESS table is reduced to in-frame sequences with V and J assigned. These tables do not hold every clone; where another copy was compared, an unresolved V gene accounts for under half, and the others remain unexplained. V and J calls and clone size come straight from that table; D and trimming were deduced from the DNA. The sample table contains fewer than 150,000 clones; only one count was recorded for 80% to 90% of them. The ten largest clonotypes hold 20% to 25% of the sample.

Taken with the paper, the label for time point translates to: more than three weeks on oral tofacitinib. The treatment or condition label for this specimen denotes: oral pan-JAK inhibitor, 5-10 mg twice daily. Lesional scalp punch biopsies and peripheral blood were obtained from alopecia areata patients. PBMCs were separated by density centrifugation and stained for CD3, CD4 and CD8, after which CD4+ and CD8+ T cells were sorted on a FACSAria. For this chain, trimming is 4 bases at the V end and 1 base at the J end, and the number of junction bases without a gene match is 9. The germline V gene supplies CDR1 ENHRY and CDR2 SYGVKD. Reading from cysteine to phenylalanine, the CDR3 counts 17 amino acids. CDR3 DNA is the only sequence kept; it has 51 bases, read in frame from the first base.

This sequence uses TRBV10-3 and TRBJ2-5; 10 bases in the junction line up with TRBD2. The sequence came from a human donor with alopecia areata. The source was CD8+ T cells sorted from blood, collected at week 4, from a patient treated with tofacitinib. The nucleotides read TGTGCCATCAGTGTTTCTCCCGCTAGCGGGGGCCAAGAGACCCAGTACTTC. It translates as CAISVSPASGGQETQYF.